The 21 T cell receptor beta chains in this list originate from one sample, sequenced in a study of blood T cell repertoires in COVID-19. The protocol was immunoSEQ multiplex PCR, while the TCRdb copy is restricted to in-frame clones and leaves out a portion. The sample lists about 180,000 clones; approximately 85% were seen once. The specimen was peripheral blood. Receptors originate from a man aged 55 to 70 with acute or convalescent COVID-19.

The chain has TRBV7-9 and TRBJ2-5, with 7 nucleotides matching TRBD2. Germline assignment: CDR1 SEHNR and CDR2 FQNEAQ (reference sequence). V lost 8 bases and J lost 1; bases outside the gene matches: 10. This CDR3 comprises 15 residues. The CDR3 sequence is CASSLGTTRQETQYF. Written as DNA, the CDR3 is TGTGCCAGCTCCCTCGGGACTACCCGCCAAGAGACCCAGTACTTC.

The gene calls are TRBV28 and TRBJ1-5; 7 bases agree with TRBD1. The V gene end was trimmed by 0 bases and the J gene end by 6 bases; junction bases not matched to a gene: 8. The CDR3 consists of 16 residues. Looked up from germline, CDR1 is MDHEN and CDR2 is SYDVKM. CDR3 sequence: CASSLWHRGGVQPQHF. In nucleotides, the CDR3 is TGTGCCAGCAGTTTATGGCACAGGGGAGGTGTTCAGCCCCAGCATTTT.

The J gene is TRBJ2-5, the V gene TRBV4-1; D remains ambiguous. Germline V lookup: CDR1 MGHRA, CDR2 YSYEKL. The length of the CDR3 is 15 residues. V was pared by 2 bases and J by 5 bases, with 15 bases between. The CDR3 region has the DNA TGCGCCAGCAGCCAAACTCCTCGAGATCGGGAGACCCAGTACTTC. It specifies CASSQTPRDRETQYF.

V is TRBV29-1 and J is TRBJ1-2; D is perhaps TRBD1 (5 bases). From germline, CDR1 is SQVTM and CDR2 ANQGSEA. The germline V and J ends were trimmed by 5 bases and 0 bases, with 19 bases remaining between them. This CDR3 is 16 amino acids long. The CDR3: CSVRRGSRGSNYGYTF. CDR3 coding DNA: TGCAGCGTTCGAAGGGGTTCCCGGGGGTCTAACTATGGCTACACCTTC.

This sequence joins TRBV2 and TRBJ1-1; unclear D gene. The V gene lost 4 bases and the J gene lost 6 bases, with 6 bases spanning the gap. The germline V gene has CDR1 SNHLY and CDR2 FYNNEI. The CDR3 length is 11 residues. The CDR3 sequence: CASSGPAEAFF. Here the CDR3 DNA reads TGTGCCAGCAGTGGCCCGGCTGAAGCTTTCTTT.

CDR3 sequence (DNA): TGCGCCAGCAGCGACCCCGTTGCAGGGGGGTGGGAGACCCAGTACTTC. Amino acid sequence: CASSDPVAGGWETQYF. The chain employs TRBV4-1 and TRBJ2-5; TRBD1 is a possible D gene (7 bases). Trimming cost V 5 bases and J 5 bases, with 21 bases left between them. Germline CDR1 and CDR2: MGHRA and YSYEKL. The CDR3 is 16 residues long.

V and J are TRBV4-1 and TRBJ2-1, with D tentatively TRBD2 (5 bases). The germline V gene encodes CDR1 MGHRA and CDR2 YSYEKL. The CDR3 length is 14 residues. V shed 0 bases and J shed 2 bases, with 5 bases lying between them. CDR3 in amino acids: CASSQEGAYNEQFF. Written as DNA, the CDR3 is TGCGCCAGCAGCCAAGAGGGAGCCTACAATGAGCAGTTCTTC.

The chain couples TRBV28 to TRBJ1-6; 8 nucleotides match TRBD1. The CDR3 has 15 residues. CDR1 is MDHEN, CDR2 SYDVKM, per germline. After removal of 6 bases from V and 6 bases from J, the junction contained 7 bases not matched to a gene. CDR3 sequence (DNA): TGTGCCAGCAGCCCCGGGACAGGCCTTAATTCACCCCTCCACTTT. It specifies CASSPGTGLNSPLHF.

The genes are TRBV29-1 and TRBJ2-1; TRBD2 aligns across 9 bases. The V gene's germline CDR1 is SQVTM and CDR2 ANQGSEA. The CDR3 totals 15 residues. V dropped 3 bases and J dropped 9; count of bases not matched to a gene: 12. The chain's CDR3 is CSVEFGLATTGEQFF. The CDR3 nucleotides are TGCAGCGTTGAGTTCGGACTAGCGACGACTGGTGAGCAGTTCTTC.

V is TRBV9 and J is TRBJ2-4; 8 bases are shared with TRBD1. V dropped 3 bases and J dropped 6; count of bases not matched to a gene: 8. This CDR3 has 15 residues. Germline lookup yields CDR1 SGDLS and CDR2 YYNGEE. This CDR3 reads CASSANRGAGNIQYF. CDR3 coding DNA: TGTGCCAGCAGCGCAAACAGGGGGGCGGGAAACATTCAGTACTTC.

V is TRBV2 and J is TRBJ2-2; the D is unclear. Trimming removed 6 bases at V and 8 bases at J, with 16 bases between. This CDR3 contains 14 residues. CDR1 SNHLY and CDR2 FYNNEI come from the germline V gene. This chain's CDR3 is CASSVESARGELFF. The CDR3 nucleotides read TGTGCCAGCAGCGTTGAAAGCGCCCGGGGGGAGCTGTTTTTT. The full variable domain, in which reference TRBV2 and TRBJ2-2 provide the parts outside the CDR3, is EPEVTQTPSHQVTQMGQEVILRCVPISNHLYFYWYRQILGQKVEFLVSFYNNEISEKSEIFDDQFSVERPDGSNFTLKIRSTKLEDSAMYFCASSVESARGELFFGEGSRLTVL.

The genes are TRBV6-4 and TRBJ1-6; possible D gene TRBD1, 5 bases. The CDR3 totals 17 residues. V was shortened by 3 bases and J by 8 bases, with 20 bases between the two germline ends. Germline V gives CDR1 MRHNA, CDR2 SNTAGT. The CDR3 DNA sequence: TGTGCCAGCAGTGAGTCCCCCCTCCGGCGGGGGGATTCACCCCTCCACTTT. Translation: CASSESPLRRGDSPLHF.

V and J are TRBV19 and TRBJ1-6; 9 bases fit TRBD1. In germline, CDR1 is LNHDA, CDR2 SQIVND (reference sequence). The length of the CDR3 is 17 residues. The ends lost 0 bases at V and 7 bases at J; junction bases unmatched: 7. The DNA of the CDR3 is TGTGCCAGTAGTATAGATGCACAGGGGGCGCGGAATTCACCCCTCCACTTT. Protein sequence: CASSIDAQGARNSPLHF.

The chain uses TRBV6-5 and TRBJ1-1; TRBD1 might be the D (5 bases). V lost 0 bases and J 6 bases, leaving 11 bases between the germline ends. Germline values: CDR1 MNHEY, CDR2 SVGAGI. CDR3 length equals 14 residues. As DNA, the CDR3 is TGTGCCAGCAGTTACTCGACAGAGTCCCCTGAAGCTTTCTTT. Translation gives CASSYSTESPEAFF.

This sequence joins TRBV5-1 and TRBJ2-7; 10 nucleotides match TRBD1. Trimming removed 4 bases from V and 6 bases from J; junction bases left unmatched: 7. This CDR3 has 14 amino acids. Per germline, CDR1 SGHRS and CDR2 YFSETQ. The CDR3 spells CASSTGQGNGEQYF. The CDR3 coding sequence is TGCGCCAGCAGCACGGGACAGGGGAACGGCGAGCAGTACTTC.

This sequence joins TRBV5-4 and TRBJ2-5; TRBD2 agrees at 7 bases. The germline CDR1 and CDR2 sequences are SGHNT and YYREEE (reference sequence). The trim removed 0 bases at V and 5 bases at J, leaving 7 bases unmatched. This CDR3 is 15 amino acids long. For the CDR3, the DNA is TGTGCCAGCAGCTTGGGGGGCGGGAGTGGGGAGACCCAGTACTTC. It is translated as CASSLGGGSGETQYF. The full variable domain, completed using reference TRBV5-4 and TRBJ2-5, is ETGVTQSPTHLIKTRGQQVTLRCSSQSGHNTVSWYQQALGQGPQFIFQYYREEENGRGNFPPRFSGLQFPNYSSELNVNALELDDSALYLCASSLGGGSGETQYFGPGTRLLVL.

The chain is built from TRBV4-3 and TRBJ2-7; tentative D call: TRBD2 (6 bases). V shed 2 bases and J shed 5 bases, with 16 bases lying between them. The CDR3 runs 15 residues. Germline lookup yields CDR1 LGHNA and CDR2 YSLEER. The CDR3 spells CASSQRRELKDEQYF. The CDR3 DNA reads TGCGCCAGCAGCCAACGGCGGGAACTTAAGGACGAGCAGTACTTC.

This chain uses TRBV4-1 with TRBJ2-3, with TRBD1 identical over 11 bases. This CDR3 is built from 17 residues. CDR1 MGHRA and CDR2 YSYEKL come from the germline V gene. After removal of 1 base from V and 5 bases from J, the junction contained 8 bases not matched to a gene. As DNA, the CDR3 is TGCGCCAGCAGCCAAGGCCCGGACAGGGGGCCGGGAGATACGCAGTATTTT. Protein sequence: CASSQGPDRGPGDTQYF.

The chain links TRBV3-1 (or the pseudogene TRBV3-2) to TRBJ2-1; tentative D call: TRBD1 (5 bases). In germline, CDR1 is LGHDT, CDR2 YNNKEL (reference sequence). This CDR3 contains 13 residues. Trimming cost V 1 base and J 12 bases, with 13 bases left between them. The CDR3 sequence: CASSQGWAQGQFF. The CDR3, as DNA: TGTGCCAGCAGCCAAGGTTGGGCGCAGGGGCAGTTCTTC.

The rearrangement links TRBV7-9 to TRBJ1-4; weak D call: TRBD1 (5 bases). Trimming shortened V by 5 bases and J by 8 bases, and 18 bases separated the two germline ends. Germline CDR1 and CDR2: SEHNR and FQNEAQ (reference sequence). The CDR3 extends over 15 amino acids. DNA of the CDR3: TGTGCCAGCAGCATCGGACTGGCCGGGGGGGAAAAACTGTTTTTT. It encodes CASSIGLAGGEKLFF.

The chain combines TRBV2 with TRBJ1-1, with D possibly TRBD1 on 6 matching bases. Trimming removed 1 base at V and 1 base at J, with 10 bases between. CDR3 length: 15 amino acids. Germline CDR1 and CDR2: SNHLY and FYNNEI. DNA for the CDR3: TGTGCCAGCAGTGAAGAGGGAGGGGGGAACACTGAAGCTTTCTTT. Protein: CASSEEGGGNTEAFF.